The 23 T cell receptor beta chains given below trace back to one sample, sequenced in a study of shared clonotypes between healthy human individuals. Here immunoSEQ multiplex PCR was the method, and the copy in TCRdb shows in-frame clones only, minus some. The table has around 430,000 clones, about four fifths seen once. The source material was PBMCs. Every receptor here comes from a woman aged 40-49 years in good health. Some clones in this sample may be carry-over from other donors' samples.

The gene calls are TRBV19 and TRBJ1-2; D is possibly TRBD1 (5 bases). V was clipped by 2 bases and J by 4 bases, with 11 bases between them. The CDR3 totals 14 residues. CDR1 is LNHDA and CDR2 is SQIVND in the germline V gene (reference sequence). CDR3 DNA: TGTGCCAGTAGTATACAGGGTTCGGGCTATGGCTACACCTTC. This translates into CASSIQGSGYGYTF.

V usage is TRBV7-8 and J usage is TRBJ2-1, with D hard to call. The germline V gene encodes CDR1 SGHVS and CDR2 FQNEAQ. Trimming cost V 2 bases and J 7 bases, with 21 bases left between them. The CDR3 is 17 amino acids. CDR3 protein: CASSLIQRQVRGNEQFF. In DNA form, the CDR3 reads TGTGCCAGCAGCTTAATCCAGCGTCAAGTAAGAGGTAATGAGCAGTTCTTC.

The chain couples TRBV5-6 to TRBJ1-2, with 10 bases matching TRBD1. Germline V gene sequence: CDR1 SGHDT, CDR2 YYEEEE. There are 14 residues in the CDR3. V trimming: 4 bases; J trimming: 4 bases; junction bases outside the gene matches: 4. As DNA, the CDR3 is TGTGCCAGCAGCCGGGACAGGGGTGTCTATGGCTACACCTTC. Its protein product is CASSRDRGVYGYTF.

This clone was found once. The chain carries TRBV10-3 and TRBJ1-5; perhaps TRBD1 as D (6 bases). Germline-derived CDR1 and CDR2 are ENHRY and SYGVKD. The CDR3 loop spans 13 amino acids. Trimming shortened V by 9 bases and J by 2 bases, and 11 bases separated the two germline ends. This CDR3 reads CAINRDGNQPQHF. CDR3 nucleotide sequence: TGTGCCATAAACAGGGACGGCAATCAGCCCCAGCATTTT.

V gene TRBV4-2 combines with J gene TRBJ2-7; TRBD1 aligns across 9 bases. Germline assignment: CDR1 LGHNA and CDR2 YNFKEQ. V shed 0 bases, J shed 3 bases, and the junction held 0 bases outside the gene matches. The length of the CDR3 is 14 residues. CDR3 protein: CASSQEDRGYEQYF. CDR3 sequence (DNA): TGTGCCAGCAGCCAAGAGGACAGGGGCTACGAGCAGTACTTC.

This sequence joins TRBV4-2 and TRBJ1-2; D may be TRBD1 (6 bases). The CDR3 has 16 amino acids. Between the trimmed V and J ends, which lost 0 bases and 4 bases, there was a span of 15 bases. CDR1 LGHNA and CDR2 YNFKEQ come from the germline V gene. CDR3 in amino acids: CASSQDAVRGGYGYTF. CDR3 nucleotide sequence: TGTGCCAGCAGCCAAGATGCGGTCAGGGGTGGCTATGGCTACACCTTC.

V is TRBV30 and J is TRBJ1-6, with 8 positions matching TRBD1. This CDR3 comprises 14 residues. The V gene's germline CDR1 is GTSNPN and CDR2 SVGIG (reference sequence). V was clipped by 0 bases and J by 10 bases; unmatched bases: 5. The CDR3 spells CAWSVDRGGSPLHF. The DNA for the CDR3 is TGTGCCTGGAGTGTAGACAGGGGTGGGTCACCCCTCCACTTT. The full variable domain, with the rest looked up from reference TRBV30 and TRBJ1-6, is SQTIHQWPATLVQPVGSPLSLECTVEGTSNPNLYWYRQAAGRGLQLLFYSVGIGQISSEVPQNLSASRPQDRQFILSSKKLLLSDSGFYLCAWSVDRGGSPLHFGNGTRLTVT.

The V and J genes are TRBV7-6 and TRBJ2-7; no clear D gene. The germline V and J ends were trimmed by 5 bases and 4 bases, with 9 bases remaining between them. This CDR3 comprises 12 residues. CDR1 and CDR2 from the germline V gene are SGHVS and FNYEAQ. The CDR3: CASSNQEYEQYF. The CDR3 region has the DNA TGTGCCAGCAGCAACCAGGAATACGAGCAGTACTTC.

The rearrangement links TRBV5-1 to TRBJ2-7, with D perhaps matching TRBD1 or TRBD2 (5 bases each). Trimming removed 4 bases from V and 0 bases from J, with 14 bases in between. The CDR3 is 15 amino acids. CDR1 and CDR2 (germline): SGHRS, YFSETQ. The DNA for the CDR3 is TGCGCCAGCAGCACCACCACTGGGGGCTCCTACGAGCAGTACTTC. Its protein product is CASSTTTGGSYEQYF.

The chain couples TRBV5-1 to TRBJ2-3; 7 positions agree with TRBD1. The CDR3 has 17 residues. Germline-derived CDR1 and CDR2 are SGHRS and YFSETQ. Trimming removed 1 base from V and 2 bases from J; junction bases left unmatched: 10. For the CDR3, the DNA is TGCGCCAGCAGCTTGTCCCCGACAGGGTTAAACACAGATACGCAGTATTTT. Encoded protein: CASSLSPTGLNTDTQYF.

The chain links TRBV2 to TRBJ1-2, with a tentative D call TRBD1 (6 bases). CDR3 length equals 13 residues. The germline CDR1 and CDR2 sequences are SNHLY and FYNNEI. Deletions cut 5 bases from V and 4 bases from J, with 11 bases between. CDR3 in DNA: TGTGCCAGCAGTTCAGGACAGACCTATGGCTACACCTTC. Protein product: CASSSGQTYGYTF.

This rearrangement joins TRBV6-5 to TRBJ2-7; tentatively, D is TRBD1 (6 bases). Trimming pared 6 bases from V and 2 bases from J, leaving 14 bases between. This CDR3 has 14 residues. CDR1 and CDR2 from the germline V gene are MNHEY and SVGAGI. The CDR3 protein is CASRPDRPPYEQYF. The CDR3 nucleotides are TGTGCCAGCAGGCCAGACAGGCCCCCCTACGAGCAGTACTTC.

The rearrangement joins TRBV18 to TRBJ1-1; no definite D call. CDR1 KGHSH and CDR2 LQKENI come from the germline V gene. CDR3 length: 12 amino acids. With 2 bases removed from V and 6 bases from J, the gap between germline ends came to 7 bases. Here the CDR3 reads CASSPYPPEAFF. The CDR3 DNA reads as TGTGCCAGCTCACCATACCCCCCTGAAGCTTTCTTT. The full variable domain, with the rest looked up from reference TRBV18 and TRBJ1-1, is NAGVMQNPRHLVRRRGQEARLRCSPMKGHSHVYWYRQLPEEGLKFMVYLQKENIIDESGMPKERFSAEFPKEGPSILRIQQVVRGDSAAYFCASSPYPPEAFFGQGTRLTVV.

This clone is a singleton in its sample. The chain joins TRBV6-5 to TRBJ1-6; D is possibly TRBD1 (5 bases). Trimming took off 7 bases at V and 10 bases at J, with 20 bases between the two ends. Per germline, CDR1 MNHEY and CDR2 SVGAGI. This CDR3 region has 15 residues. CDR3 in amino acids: CASTPDGNRRSPLHF. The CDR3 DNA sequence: TGTGCCAGCACCCCCGACGGGAACAGGAGGTCACCCCTCCACTTT.

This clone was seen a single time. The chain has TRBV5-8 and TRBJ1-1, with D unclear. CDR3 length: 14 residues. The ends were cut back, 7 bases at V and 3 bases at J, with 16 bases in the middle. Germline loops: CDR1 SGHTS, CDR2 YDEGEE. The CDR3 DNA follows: TGTGCCAGCGGCCTAGTCGGATTATACACTGAAGCTTTCTTT. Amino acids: CASGLVGLYTEAFF.

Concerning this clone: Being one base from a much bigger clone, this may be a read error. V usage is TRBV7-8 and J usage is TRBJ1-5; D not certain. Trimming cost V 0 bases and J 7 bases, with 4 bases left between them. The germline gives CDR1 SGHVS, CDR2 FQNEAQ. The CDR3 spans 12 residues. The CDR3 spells CASSLAGQPQHF. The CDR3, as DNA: TGTGCCAGCAGCTTAGCGGGGCAGCCCCAGCATTTT.

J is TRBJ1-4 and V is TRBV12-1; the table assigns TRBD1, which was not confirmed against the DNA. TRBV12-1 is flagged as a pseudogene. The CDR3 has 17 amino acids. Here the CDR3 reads CASSPPNRGRTNEKLFF. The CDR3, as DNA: TGTGCCAGCAGCCCCCCGAACAGGGGGCGAACTAATGAAAAACTGTTTTTT.

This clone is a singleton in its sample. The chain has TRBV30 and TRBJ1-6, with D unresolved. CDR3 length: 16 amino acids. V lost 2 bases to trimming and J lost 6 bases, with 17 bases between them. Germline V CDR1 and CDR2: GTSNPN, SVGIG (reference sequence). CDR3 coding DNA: TGTGCCTGGAGTTATGGGAGAACGGGTCGTAATTCACCCCTCCACTTT. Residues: CAWSYGRTGRNSPLHF.

The DNA for the CDR3 is TGTGCCAGCAGCTTAGACCAGGGCCGCTCCTACGAGCAGTACTTC. This encodes CASSLDQGRSYEQYF. The rearrangement uses TRBV13 and TRBJ2-7; perhaps TRBD1 as D (5 bases). The CDR3 has 15 residues. Looked up from germline, CDR1 is PRHDT and CDR2 is FYEKMQ (reference sequence). V lost 1 base, J lost 0 bases, and 10 bases lay in between.

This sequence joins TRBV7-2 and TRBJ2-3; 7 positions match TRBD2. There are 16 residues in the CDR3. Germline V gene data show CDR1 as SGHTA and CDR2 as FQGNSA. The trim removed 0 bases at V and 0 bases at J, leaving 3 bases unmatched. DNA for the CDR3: TGTGCCAGCAGCTTAGCGCTAGCGGTGAGCACAGATACGCAGTATTTT. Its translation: CASSLALAVSTDTQYF.

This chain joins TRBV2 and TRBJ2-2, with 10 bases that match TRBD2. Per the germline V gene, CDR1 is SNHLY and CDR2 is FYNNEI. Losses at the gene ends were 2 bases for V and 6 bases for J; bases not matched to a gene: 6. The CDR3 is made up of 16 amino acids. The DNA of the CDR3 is TGTGCCAGCAGTGAATTCGGGACTAGCGTTTCCGGGGAGCTGTTTTTT. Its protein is CASSEFGTSVSGELFF.

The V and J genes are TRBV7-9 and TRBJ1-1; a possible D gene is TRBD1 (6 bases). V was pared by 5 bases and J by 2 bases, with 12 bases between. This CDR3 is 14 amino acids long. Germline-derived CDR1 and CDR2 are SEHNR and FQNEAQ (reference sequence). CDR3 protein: CASSVQGSNTEAFF. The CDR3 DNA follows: TGTGCCAGCAGCGTACAGGGCAGTAACACTGAAGCTTTCTTT.

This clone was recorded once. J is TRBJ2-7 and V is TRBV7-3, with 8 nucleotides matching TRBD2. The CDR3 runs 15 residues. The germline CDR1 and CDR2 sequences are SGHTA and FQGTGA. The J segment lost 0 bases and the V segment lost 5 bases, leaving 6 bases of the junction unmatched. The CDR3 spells CASSLDSGNSYEQYF. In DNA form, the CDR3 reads TGTGCCAGCAGCCTAGATAGCGGGAACTCCTACGAGCAGTACTTC.